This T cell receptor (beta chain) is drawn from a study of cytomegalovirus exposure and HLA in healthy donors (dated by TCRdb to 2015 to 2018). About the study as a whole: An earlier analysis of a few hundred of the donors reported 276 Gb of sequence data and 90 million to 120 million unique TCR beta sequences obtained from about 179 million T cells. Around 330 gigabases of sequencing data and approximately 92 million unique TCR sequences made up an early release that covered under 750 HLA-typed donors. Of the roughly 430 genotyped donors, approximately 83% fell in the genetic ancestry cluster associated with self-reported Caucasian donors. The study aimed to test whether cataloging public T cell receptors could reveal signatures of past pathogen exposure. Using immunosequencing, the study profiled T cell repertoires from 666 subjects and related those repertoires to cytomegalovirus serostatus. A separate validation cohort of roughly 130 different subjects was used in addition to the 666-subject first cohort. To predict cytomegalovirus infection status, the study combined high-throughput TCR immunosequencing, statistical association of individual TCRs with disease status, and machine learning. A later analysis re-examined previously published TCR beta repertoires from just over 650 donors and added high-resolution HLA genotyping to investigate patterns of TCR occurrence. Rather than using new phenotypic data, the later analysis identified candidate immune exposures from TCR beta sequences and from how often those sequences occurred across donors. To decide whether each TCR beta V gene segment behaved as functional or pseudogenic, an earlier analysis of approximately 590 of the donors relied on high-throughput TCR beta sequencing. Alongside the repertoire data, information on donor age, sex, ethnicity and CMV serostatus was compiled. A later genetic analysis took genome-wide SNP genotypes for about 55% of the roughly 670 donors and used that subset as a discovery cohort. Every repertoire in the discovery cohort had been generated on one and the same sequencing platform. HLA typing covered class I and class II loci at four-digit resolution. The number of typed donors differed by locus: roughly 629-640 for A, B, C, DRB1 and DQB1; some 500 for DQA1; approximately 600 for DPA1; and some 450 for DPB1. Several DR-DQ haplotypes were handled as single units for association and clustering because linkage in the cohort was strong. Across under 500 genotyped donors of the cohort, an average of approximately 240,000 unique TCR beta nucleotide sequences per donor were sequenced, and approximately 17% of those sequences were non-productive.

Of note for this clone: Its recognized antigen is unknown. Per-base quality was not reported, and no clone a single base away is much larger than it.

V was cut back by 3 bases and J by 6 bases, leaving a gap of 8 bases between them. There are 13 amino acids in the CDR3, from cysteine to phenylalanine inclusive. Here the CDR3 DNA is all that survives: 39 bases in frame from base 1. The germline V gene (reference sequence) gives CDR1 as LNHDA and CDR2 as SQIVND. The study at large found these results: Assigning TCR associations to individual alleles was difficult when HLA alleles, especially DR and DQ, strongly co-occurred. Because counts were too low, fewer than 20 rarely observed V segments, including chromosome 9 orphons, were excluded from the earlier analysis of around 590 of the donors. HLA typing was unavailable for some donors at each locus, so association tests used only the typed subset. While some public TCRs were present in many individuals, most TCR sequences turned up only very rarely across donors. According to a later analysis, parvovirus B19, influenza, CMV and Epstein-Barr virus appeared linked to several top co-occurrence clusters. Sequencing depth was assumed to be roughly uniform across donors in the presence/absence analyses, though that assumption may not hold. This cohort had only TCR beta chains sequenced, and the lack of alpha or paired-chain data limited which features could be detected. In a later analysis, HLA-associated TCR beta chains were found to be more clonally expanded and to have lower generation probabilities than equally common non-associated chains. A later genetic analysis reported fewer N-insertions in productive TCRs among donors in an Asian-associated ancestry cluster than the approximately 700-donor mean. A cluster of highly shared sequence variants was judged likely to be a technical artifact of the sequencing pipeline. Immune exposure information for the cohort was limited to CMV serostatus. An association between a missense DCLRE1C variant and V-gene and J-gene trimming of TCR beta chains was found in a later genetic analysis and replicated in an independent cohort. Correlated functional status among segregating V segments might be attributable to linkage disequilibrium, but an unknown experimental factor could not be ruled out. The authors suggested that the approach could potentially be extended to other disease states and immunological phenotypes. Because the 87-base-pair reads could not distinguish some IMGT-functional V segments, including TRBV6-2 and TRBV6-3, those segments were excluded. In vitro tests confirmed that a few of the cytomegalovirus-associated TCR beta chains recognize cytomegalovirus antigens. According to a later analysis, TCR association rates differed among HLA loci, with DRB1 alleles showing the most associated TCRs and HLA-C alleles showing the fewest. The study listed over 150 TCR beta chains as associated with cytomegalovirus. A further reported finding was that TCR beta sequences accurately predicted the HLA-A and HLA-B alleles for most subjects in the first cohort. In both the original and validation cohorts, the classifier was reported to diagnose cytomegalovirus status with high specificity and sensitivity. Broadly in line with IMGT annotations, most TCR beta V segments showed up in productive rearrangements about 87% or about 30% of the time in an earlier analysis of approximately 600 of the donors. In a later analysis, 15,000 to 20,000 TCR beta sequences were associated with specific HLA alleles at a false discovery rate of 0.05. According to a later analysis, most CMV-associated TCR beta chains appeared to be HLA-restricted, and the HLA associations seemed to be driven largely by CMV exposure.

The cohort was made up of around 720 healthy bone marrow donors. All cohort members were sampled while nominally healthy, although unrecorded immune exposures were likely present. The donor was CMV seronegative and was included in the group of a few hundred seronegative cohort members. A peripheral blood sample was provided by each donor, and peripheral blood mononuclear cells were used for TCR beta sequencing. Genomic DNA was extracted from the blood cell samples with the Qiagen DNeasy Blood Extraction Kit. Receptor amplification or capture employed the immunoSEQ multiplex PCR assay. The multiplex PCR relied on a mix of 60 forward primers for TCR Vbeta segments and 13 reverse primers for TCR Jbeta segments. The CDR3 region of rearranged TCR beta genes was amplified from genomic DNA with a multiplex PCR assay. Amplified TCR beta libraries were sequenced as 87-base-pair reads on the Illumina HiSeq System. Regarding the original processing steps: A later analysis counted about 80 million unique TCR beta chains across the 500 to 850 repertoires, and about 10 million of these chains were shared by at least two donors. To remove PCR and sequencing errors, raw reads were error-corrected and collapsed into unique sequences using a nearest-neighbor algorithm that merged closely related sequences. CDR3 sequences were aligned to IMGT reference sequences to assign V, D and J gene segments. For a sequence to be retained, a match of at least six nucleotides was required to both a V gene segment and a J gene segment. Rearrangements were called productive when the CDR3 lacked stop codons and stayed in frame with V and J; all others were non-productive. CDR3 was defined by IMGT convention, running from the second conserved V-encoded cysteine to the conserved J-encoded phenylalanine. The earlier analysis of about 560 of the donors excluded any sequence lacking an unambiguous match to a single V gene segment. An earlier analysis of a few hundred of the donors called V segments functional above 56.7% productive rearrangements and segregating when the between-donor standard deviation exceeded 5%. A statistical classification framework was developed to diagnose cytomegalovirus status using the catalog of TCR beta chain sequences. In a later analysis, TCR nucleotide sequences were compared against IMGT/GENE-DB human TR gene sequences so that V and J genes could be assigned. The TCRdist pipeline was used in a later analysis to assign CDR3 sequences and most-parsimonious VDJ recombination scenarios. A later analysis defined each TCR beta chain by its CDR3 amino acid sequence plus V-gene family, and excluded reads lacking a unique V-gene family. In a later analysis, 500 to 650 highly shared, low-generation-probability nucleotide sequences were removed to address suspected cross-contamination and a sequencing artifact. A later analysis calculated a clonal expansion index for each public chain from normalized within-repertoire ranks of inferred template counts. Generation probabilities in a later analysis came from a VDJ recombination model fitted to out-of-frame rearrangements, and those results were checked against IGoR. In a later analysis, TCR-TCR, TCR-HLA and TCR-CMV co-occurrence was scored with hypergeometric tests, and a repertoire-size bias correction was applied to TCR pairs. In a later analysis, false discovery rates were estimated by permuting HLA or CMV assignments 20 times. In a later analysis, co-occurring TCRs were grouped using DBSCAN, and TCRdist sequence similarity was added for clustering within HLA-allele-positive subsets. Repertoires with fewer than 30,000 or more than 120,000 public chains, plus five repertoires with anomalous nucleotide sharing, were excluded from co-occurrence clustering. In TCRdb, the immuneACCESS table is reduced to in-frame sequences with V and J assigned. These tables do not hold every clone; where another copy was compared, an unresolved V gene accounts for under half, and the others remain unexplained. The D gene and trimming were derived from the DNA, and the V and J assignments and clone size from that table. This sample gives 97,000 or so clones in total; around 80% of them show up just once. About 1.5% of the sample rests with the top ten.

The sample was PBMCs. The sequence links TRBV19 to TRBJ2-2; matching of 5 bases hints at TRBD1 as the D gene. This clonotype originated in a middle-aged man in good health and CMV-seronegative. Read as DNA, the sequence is TGTGCCAGTAGTATTGGGGCCGCCGGGGAGCTGTTTTTT. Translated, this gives CASSIGAAGELFF.